This TCR beta chain is from a study of shared clonotypes between healthy human individuals. In regard to this clone: Its antigen remains unknown.

Study-wide points: Naive CD4 clonotypes overlapped across several donors at roughly 5.1%.

With 5 bases removed from V and 8 bases from J, the gap between germline ends came to 15 bases. The CDR3 loop spans 14 amino acids. Germline V CDR1 and CDR2: KGHSH, LQKENI. Methods used by the authors: Junction-only sequences without quality scores were provided by ImmunoSEQ, so filtering was different. Only in-frame clones appear in the TCRdb table, and some are missing; sequencing was by immunoSEQ multiplex PCR. That table gives V, J and clone size, and the DNA gave D and trimming. This sample has approximately 980,000 clones, with less than 85% found just once. Every donor was a Caucasian adult from Nashville, Tennessee.

The sample was memory CD4+ T cells sorted from blood. The subset is: CD45RA-negative fraction. The rearrangement joins TRBV18 to TRBJ1-4; D is unresolved. This receptor was identified in a young man in good health. The CDR3 coding sequence is TGTGCCAGCTCAGTGCGGTCGAGCCGAGAAAAACTGTTTTTT. Amino acids: CASSVRSSREKLFF.